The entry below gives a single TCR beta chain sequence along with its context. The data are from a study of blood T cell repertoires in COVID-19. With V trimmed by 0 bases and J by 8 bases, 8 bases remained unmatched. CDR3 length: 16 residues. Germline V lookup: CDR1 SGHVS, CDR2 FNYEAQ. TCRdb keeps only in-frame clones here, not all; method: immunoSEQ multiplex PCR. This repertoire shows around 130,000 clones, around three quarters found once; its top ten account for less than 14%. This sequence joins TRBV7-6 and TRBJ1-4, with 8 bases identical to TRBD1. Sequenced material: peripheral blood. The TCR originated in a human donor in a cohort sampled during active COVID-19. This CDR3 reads CASSLAEGTGREKLFF. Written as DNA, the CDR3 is TGTGCCAGCAGCTTAGCGGAGGGGACAGGTAGAGAAAAACTGTTTTTT.